The 21 T cell receptor beta chains presented below share a single source sample, sequenced in a study of T cell changes during pregnancy in multiple sclerosis. Assay: immunoSEQ multiplex PCR; the TCRdb copy retains only in-frame clones and omits some. The data show about 55,000 clones, with 93% seen just once and 3% to 4.5% held by the top ten. This specimen consisted of CD8+ T cells from peripheral blood mononuclear cells, obtained in the second trimester of pregnancy. The receptors come from a female donor with multiple sclerosis, enrolled in a pregnancy study.

This chain uses TRBV7-9 with TRBJ2-7; 12 bases align to TRBD2. V lost 5 bases and J lost 2; bases outside the gene matches: 4. This CDR3 has 15 amino acids. In germline, CDR1 is SEHNR, CDR2 FQNEAQ (reference sequence). The CDR3: CASSVGLAGTYEQYF. Here the CDR3 DNA reads TGTGCCAGCAGCGTCGGACTAGCGGGGACCTACGAGCAGTACTTC.

The CDR3 sequence is CASSFRVPQGDTTDTQYF. The CDR3, as DNA: TGTGCCAGCAGCTTCCGCGTCCCACAGGGCGATACCACAGATACGCAGTATTTT. The chain combines TRBV13 with TRBJ2-3; possible D gene TRBD1, 6 bases. Between the trimmed V and J ends, which lost 3 bases and 2 bases, there was a span of 21 bases. Germline V gives CDR1 PRHDT, CDR2 FYEKMQ (reference sequence). The CDR3 runs 18 residues.

V gene TRBV10-3 combines with J gene TRBJ2-7; the D gene is possibly TRBD1 (6 bases). The CDR3 contains 15 residues. In germline, CDR1 is ENHRY, CDR2 SYGVKD. Trimming took off 2 bases at V and 3 bases at J, with 14 bases between the two ends. CDR3 nucleotide sequence: TGTGCCATCAGTGAGGTGTTGGACAGCATCTACGAGCAGTACTTC. Residues: CAISEVLDSIYEQYF.

This chain uses TRBV29-1 with TRBJ2-1, with 8 bases aligning to TRBD1. The CDR3 covers 17 residues. The V gene's germline CDR1 is SQVTM and CDR2 ANQGSEA. Unmatched junction bases numbered 9, after V lost 0 bases and J lost 2 bases. CDR3 amino acids: CSVEDGRGQGPYNEQFF. Here the CDR3 DNA reads TGCAGCGTTGAAGATGGTCGCGGACAGGGACCCTACAATGAGCAGTTCTTC.

The chain recombines TRBV4-3 with TRBJ2-7, with 7 nucleotides matching TRBD2. In germline, CDR1 is LGHNA, CDR2 YSLEER. After removal of 0 bases from V and 3 bases from J, the junction contained 5 bases not matched to a gene. The CDR3 is 15 amino acids. The CDR3 DNA reads as TGCGCCAGCAGCCAAGAGGAAGCGGGGCTCTACGAGCAGTACTTC. Protein product: CASSQEEAGLYEQYF.

The chain couples TRBV28 to TRBJ1-5; 7 positions agree with TRBD1. Trimming cost V 4 bases and J 4 bases; bases outside gene matches: 13. The CDR3 has 17 amino acids. CDR1 and CDR2 (germline): MDHEN, SYDVKM. The DNA for the CDR3 is TGTGCCAGCAGTTCATACACAGGGGTGCTCTTAAATCAGCCCCAGCATTTT. Protein product: CASSSYTGVLLNQPQHF. Supplemented by reference TRBV28 and TRBJ1-5, the full variable domain reads DVKVTQSSRYLVKRTGEKVFLECVQDMDHENMFWYRQDPGLGLRLIYFSYDVKMKEKGDIPEGYSVSREKKERFSLILESASTNQTSMYLCASSSYTGVLLNQPQHFGDGTRLSIL.

This clone was detected a few times. J is TRBJ2-1 and V is TRBV28; TRBD2 matches at 11 bases. The CDR3 has 15 amino acids. Germline loops: CDR1 MDHEN, CDR2 SYDVKM. V was pared by 5 bases and J by 6 bases, with 6 bases of the junction left unmatched. CDR3 nucleotide sequence: TGTGCCAGCAGTACCCTAGCGGGAGGCAGCAATGAGCAGTTCTTC. The encoded protein is CASSTLAGGSNEQFF. The full variable domain, in which reference TRBV28 and TRBJ2-1 provide the parts outside the CDR3, is DVKVTQSSRYLVKRTGEKVFLECVQDMDHENMFWYRQDPGLGLRLIYFSYDVKMKEKGDIPEGYSVSREKKERFSLILESASTNQTSMYLCASSTLAGGSNEQFFGPGTRLTVL.

The rearrangement uses TRBV13 and TRBJ1-2, with TRBD1 matching 10 bases. This CDR3 spans 16 amino acids. Germline values: CDR1 PRHDT, CDR2 FYEKMQ (reference sequence). V shed 6 bases, J shed 3 bases, and the junction held 10 bases outside the gene matches. In DNA form, the CDR3 reads TGTGCCAGCAGGGAATCTGGGACAGGGGCTGACTATGGCTACACCTTC. It codes for CASRESGTGADYGYTF.

The chain uses TRBV28 and TRBJ2-7, with D maybe TRBD1 (6 bases). The CDR3 sequence is 13 residues long. Germline V gives CDR1 MDHEN, CDR2 SYDVKM. V lost 7 bases and J 3 bases, leaving 13 bases between the germline ends. The CDR3 here is CASTSRTDYEQYF. DNA of the CDR3: TGTGCCAGCACCTCCCGGACAGACTACGAGCAGTACTTC.

The chain couples TRBV4-3 to TRBJ1-3, with a possible D match to TRBD1 (5 bases). V shed 0 bases and J shed 4 bases, with 13 bases lying between them. The CDR3 runs 16 residues. Germline-derived CDR1 and CDR2 are LGHNA and YSLEER. The DNA of the CDR3 is TGCGCCAGCAGCCAAGATCAGGGAGGGCCCGGAAACACCATATATTTT. Translation gives CASSQDQGGPGNTIYF.

The gene calls are TRBV9 and TRBJ1-2; 9 bases fit TRBD1. CDR3 length equals 14 residues. Germline V gene sequence: CDR1 SGDLS, CDR2 YYNGEE. V shed 0 bases, J shed 4 bases, and the junction held 1 base outside the gene matches. CDR3 DNA sequence: TGTGCCAGCAGCGTAGGACAGGGGGGCTATGGCTACACCTTC. Encoded protein: CASSVGQGGYGYTF.

The rearrangement uses TRBV27 and TRBJ2-5; D is possibly TRBD2 (5 bases). CDR1 is MNHEY and CDR2 is SMNVEV in the germline V gene (reference sequence). This CDR3 is 11 amino acids long. Trimming stripped 8 bases from V and 5 bases from J, with 9 bases between. The CDR3 loop is CASGSWETQYF. DNA for the CDR3: TGTGCCAGCGGGAGTTGGGAGACCCAGTACTTC.

The chain combines TRBV6-5 with TRBJ2-2; D gene ambiguous. Germline loops: CDR1 MNHEY, CDR2 SVGAGI. The length of the CDR3 is 12 residues. V lost 3 bases, J lost 5 bases, and 4 bases lay in between. Written as DNA, the CDR3 is TGTGCCAGCAGTTATACAACCGGGGAGCTGTTTTTT. Translation: CASSYTTGELFF.

This clone is a singleton in its sample. The genes are TRBV5-5 and TRBJ2-3; D remains unclear. This CDR3 is 17 amino acids long. Germline values: CDR1 SGHKS, CDR2 YYEKEE (reference sequence). The V end was cut by 1 base, the J end by 1 base, with 16 bases between. DNA of the CDR3: TGTGCCAGCAGCTTGCATACCCAAGAACTCGGCACAGATACGCAGTATTTT. Its translation is CASSLHTQELGTDTQYF.

J is TRBJ1-4 and V is TRBV5-1, with D maybe TRBD1 (6 bases). Per the germline V gene, CDR1 is SGHRS and CDR2 is YFSETQ. V was pared by 3 bases and J by 3 bases, with 15 bases between. The CDR3 has 16 amino acids. The CDR3 protein is CASSWGGRGSNEKLFF. The CDR3 DNA reads TGCGCCAGCAGCTGGGGGGGGAGGGGGTCTAATGAAAAACTGTTTTTT. Full variable domain (outside the CDR3, taken from reference TRBV5-1 and TRBJ1-4): KAGVTQTPRYLIKTRGQQVTLSCSPISGHRSVSWYQQTPGQGLQFLFEYFSETQRNKGNFPGRFSGRQFSNSRSEMNVSTLELGDSALYLCASSWGGRGSNEKLFFGSGTQLSVL.

The genes are TRBV7-9 and TRBJ1-6; D gene unclear. With 5 bases removed from V and 9 bases from J, the gap between germline ends came to 14 bases. In germline, CDR1 is SEHNR, CDR2 FQNEAQ (reference sequence). There are 14 residues in the CDR3. The CDR3 spells CASSPDSGGSPLHF. CDR3 sequence (DNA): TGTGCCAGCAGCCCGGACTCGGGAGGTTCACCCCTCCACTTT.

The V gene is TRBV7-3, the J gene TRBJ1-2, with 7 bases matching TRBD1. This CDR3 has 15 amino acids. Germline CDR1 reads SGHTA; CDR2 reads FQGTGA. V lost 5 bases to trimming and J lost 5 bases; unmatched junction nucleotides: 11. CDR3 in amino acids: CASSPGTAFEYGYTF. The CDR3 coding sequence is TGTGCCAGCAGCCCCGGGACAGCGTTTGAGTATGGCTACACCTTC.

This clone was picked up one time. The chain carries TRBV27 and TRBJ2-7; no clear D. This CDR3 is built from 14 residues. V was cut by 0 bases and J by 2 bases, with 8 bases left in between. Germline CDR1 and CDR2: MNHEY and SMNVEV (reference sequence). In nucleotides, the CDR3 is TGTGCCAGCAGTTTATCGTACTTAACCTACGAGCAGTACTTC. Translating gives CASSLSYLTYEQYF.

The chain recombines TRBV27 with TRBJ2-7; maybe TRBD1 (6 bases). CDR3 size: 13 residues. V lost 2 bases and J 6 bases, leaving 11 bases between the germline ends. Germline V gene data show CDR1 as MNHEY and CDR2 as SMNVEV (reference sequence). The CDR3 DNA reads as TGTGCCAGCAGTTTAAACAGGGTGGGCGAGCAGTACTTC. This sequence encodes CASSLNRVGEQYF.

The V and J genes are TRBV7-3 and TRBJ2-7, with D possibly TRBD2 on 6 matching bases. The V end was cut by 5 bases, the J end by 2 bases, with 13 bases between. This CDR3 spans 14 amino acids. Germline loops: CDR1 SGHTA, CDR2 FQGTGA. CDR3 DNA: TGTGCCAGCAGCCCACGGAGGGGTGCCTACGAGCAGTACTTC. Translated, it gives CASSPRRGAYEQYF.

This chain joins TRBV4-2 and TRBJ1-5, with no clear D. CDR1 LGHNA and CDR2 YNFKEQ come from the germline V gene. Trimming removed 0 bases from V and 2 bases from J, with 11 bases in between. The CDR3 contains 16 residues. The CDR3 spells CASSQEQYSGNQPQHF. The CDR3, as DNA: TGTGCCAGCAGCCAAGAACAGTACTCGGGCAATCAGCCCCAGCATTTT.